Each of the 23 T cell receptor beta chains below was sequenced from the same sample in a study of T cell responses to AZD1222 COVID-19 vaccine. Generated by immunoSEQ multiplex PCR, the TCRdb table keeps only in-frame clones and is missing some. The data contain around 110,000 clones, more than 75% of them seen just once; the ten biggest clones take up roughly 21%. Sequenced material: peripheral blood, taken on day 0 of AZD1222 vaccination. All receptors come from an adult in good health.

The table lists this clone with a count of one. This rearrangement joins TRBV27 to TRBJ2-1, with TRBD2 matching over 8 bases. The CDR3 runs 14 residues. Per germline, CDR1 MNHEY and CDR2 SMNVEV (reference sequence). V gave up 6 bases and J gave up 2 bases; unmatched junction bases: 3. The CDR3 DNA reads TGTGCCAGCAGGATAGCGGGGACCTACAATGAGCAGTTCTTC. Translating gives CASRIAGTYNEQFF.

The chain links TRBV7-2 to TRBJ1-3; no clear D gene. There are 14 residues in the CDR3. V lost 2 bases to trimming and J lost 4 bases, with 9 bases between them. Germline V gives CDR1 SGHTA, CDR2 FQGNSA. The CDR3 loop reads CASSLSRPGNTIYF. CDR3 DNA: TGTGCCAGCAGCTTATCGAGACCCGGAAACACCATATATTTT.

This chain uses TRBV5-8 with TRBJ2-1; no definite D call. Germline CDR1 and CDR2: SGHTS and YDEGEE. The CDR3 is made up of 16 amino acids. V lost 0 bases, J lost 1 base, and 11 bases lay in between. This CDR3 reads CASSLALGNSYNEQFF. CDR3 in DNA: TGTGCCAGCAGCTTGGCATTAGGGAATTCCTACAATGAGCAGTTCTTC.

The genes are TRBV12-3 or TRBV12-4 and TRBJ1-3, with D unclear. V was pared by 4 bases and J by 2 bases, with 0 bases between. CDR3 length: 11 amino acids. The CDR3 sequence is CASSSGNTIYF. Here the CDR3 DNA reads TGTGCCAGCAGTTCTGGAAACACCATATATTTT.

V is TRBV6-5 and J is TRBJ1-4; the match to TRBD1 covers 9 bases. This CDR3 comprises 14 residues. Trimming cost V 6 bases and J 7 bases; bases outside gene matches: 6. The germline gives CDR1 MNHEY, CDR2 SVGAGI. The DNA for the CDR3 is TGTGCCAGCAGCCGGACAGGGGTCGGTGAAAAACTGTTTTTT. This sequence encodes CASSRTGVGEKLFF.

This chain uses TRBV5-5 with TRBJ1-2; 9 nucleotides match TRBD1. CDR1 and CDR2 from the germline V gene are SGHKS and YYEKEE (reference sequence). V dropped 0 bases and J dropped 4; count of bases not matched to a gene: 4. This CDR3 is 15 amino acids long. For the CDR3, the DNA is TGTGCCAGCAGCTTGGACAGGGGGCCGACCTATGGCTACACCTTC. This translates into CASSLDRGPTYGYTF.

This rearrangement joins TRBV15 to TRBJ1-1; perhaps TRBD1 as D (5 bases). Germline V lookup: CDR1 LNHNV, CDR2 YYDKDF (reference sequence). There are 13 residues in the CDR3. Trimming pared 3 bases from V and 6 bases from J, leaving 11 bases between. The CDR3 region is CATSRGGFSEAFF. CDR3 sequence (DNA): TGTGCCACCAGCAGGGGGGGATTCTCTGAAGCTTTCTTT.

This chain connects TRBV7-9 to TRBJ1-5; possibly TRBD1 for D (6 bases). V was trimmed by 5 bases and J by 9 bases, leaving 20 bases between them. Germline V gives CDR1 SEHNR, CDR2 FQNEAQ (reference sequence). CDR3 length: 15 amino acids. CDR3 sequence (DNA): TGTGCCAGCAGCCTTGGGGAGACAGGAATAGGGCCCCAGCATTTT. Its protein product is CASSLGETGIGPQHF.

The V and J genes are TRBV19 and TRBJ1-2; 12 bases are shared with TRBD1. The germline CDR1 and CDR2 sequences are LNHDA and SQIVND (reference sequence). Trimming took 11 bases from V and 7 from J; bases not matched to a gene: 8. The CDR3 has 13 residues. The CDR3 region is CAGRDRGLFGYTF. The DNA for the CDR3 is TGTGCCGGCCGGGACAGGGGGCTCTTTGGCTACACCTTC.

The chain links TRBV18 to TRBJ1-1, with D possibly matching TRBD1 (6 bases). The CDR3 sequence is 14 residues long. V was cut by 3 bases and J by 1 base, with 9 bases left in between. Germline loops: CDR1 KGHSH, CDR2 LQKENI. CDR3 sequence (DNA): TGTGCCAGCTCACCTTCGGGACAGAACACTGAAGCTTTCTTT. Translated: CASSPSGQNTEAFF.

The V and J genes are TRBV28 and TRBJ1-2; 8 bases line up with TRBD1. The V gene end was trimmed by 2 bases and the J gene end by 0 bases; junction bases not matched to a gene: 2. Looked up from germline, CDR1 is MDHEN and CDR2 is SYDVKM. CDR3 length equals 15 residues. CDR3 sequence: CASSLDRGANYGYTF. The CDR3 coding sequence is TGTGCCAGCAGTTTAGACAGGGGAGCTAACTATGGCTACACCTTC.

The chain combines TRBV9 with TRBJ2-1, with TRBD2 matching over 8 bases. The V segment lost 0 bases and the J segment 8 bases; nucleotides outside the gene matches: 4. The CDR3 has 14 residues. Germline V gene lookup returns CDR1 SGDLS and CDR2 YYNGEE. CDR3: CASSVVGTRDEQFF. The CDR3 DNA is TGTGCCAGCAGCGTAGTGGGGACTAGGGATGAGCAGTTCTTC.

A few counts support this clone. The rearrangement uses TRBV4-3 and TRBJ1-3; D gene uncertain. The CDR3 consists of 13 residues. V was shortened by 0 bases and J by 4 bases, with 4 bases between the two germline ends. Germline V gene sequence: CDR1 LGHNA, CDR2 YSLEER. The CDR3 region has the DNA TGCGCCAGCAGCCAAGATAGGGGAAACACCATATATTTT. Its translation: CASSQDRGNTIYF.

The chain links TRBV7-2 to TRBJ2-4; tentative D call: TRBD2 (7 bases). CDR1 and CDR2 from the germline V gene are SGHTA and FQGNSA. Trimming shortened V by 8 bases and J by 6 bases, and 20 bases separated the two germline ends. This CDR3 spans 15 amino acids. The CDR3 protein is CASGWGGGASNIQYF. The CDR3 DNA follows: TGTGCCAGCGGATGGGGAGGGGGGGCATCAAACATTCAGTACTTC.

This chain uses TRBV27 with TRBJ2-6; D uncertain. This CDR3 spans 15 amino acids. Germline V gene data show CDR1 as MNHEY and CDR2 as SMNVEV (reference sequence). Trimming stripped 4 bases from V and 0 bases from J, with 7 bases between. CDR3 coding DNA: TGTGCCAGCAGTTCCCCCAACTCTGGGGCCAACGTCCTGACTTTC. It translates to CASSSPNSGANVLTF.

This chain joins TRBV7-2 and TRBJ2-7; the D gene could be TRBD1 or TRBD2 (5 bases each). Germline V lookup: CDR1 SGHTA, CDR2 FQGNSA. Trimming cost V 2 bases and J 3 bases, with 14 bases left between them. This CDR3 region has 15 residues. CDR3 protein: CASSLTSPGGYEQYF. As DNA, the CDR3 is TGTGCCAGCAGCTTAACCTCCCCTGGGGGCTACGAGCAGTACTTC.

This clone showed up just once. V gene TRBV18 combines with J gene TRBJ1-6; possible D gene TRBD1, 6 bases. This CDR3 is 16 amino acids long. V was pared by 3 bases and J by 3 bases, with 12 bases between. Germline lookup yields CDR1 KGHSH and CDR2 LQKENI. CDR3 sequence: CASSPGGAGYNSPLHF. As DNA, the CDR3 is TGTGCCAGCTCACCGGGGGGGGCTGGCTATAATTCACCCCTCCACTTT. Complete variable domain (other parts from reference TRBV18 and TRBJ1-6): NAGVMQNPRHLVRRRGQEARLRCSPMKGHSHVYWYRQLPEEGLKFMVYLQKENIIDESGMPKERFSAEFPKEGPSILRIQQVVRGDSAAYFCASSPGGAGYNSPLHFGNGTRLTVT.

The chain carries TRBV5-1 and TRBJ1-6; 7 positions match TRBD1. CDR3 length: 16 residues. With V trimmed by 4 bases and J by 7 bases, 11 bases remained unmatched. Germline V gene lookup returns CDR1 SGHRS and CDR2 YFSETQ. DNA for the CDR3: TGCGCCAGCAGCGAAACAGGGGACGTTAGGAATTCACCCCTCCACTTT. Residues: CASSETGDVRNSPLHF.

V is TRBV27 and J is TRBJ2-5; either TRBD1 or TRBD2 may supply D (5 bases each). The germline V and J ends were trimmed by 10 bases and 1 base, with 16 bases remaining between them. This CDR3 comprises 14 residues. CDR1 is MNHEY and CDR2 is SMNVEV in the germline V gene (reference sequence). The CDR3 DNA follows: TGTGCCACCTCCCGGGGCCGGGGCCAAGAGACCCAGTACTTC. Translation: CATSRGRGQETQYF.

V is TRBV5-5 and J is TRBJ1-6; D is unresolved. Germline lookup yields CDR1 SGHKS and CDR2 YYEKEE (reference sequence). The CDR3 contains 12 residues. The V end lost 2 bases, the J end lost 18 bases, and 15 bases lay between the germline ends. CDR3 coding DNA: TGTGCCAGCAGCTTTGACCGATACTCCGGCCACTTT. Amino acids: CASSFDRYSGHF.

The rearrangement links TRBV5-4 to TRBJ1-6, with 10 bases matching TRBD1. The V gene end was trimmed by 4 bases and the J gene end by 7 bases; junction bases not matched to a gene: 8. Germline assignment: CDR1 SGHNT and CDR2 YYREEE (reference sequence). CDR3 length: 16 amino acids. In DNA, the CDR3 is TGTGCCAGCAGCCCCCGGGACAGGGGTCGGAATTCACCCCTCCACTTT. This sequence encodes CASSPRDRGRNSPLHF.

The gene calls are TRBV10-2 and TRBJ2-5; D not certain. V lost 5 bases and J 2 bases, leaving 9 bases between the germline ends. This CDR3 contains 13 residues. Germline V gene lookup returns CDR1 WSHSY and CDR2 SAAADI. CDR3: CASSWTQQETQYF. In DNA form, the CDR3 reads TGCGCCAGCAGTTGGACGCAACAAGAGACCCAGTACTTC.

This chain's CDR3 is CAISELLAGGPTDTQYF. The CDR3 nucleotides are TGTGCCATCAGTGAACTCCTCGCGGGGGGACCCACAGATACGCAGTATTTT. V and J are TRBV10-3 and TRBJ2-3, with 8 bases that match TRBD2. The CDR3 contains 17 residues. Germline V lookup: CDR1 ENHRY, CDR2 SYGVKD. J lost 2 bases, V lost 3 bases, and 10 bases had no gene match.